This section outlines one TCR beta chain sequence together with its context. It has no known antigen specificity. Taken from cysteine to phenylalanine, the CDR3 has 14 residues. Nucleotide data are not available. A commercial ELISA kit detecting HCMV-specific IgG in serum was used to determine HCMV serostatus. Peripheral blood mononuclear cells were isolated from blood by Ficoll density gradient centrifugation. The record originates from a study of T cells expressing NK-cell markers (dated by TCRdb to between 2020 and 2021). Turning to the overall study: In sorted CD3+CD56+NKG2C+, CD3+CD56+NKG2C- and CD3+CD56-NKG2C+ T-cell subsets from several donors, TCR beta-chain repertoires were profiled. Among the eight sequenced donors, only one was HCMV-seronegative, while the other seven were HCMV-seropositive. The eight sequenced donors were randomly selected healthy volunteers, three men and five women. Sequencing of the libraries produced 2 x 150 bp reads on Illumina HiSeq 2000/2500, MiSeq or NextSeq. Findings and caveats that apply to the study as a whole: It remained unclear whether the expanded NKG2C-expressing T cell clones were specific for HCMV antigens. In more than 5 donors, the dominant CD3+CD56+NKG2C+ clonotypes were found to rank among the top 10 CD8+ clonotypes and to make up roughly 1.0-8% of CD8+ T cells. Those dominant clonotypes were again the most abundant among CD3+CD56-NKG2C+ cells in several donors, at about 28.3-65%.

The instrument was an Illumina HiSeq 2000. TCR beta cDNA libraries were prepared using 5'RACE template switching, which introduced a universal primer site and unique molecular identifiers. cDNA synthesis was primed from the TCR beta constant segment and was followed by two successive PCR amplification steps. On the authors' methods: Reads were demultiplexed and grouped by UMI with MIGEC, and clonotypes were assembled and quantified with MiTCR. To exclude erroneous sequences, only TCR cDNA sequences supported by at least two reads were retained. The tcR package was used for downstream repertoire analysis, and clonotypes were matched across fractions by CDR3 nucleotide sequence plus V segment. Antigen specificity was annotated against VDJdb with VDJmatch, allowing one amino acid substitution in CDR3. The reads underwent TCRdb reprocessing, giving one record for each CDR3 protein sequence and no DNA. The authors' filters were not applied to this entry. The data table for this sample lists about 370,000 distinct CDR3 sequences. 9.5% to 12% of the sample lies in the top ten.

The chain links TRBV12-3 or TRBV12-4 with TRBJ1-2; TCRdb's D call, TRBD1, is unchecked because there is no DNA. The sample consisted of blood T cells: a sorted CD56 or NKG2C T cell subset, CD4+ or CD8+ T cells, or bulk PBMC T cells (not recorded which). The sequence was collected from a woman aged 45-60 years in good health. Donor details come from another sample of the same person, matched by shared clones. For the CDR3, the sequence is CASSTLMAEGRVAF.